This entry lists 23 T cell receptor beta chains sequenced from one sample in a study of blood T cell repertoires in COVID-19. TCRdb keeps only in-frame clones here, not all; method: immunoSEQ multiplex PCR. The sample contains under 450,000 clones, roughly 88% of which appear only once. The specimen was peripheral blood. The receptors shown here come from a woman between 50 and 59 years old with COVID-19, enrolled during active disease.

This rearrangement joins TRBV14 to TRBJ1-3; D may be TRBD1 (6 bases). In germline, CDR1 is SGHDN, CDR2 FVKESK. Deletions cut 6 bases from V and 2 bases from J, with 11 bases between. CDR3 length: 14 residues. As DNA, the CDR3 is TGTGCCAGCAGTTTCGACAGGCCTGGAAACACCATATATTTT. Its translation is CASSFDRPGNTIYF.

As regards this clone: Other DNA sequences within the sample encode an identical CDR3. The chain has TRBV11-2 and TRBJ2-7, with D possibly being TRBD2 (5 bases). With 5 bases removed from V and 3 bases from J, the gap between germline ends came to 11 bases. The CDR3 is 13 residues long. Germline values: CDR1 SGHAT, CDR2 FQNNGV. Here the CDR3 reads CASSPGLGYEQYF. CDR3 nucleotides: TGTGCCAGCAGCCCCGGACTGGGCTACGAGCAGTACTTC.

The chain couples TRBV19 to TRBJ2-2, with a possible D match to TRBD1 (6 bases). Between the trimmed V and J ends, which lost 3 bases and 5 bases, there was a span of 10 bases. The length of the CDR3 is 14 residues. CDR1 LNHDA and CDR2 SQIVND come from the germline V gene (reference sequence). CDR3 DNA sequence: TGTGCCAGTAGTATCGGGACACCTACCGGGGAGCTGTTTTTT. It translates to CASSIGTPTGELFF.

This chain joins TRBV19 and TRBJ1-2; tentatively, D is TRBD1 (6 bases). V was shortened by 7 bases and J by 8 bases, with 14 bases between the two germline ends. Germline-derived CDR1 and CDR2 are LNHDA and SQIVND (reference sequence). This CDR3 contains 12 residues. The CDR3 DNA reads TGTGCCAGTACTTTAGGGGGTTACGGCTACACCTTC. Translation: CASTLGGYGYTF.

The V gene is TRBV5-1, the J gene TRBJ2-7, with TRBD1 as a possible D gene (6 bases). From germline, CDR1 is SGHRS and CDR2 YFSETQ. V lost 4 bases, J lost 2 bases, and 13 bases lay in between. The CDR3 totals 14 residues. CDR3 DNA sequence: TGCGCCAGCAGCCTGGGCGACAGGCCCTACGAGCAGTACTTC. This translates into CASSLGDRPYEQYF.

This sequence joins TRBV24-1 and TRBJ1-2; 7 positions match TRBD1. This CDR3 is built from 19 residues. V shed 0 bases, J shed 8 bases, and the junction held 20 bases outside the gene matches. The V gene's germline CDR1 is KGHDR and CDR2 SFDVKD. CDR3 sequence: CATSDLGRPGGRGMGGYTF. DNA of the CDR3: TGTGCCACCAGTGATTTGGGCCGGCCAGGGGGTAGAGGAATGGGAGGCTACACCTTC.

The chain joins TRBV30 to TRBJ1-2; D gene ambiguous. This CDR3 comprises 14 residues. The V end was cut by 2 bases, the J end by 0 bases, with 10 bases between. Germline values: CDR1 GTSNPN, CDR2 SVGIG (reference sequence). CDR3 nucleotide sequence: TGTGCCTGGAGTTCCCGAGGCACTAACTATGGCTACACCTTC. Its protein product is CAWSSRGTNYGYTF.

CDR3 protein: CASSLPDSSSTDTQYF. The CDR3 coding sequence is TGTGCCAGCAGCCTCCCGGACTCATCTAGCACAGATACGCAGTATTTT. The chain employs TRBV5-4 and TRBJ2-3; TRBD2 is a possible D gene (5 bases). From germline, CDR1 is SGHNT and CDR2 YYREEE (reference sequence). Trimming pared 4 bases from V and 0 bases from J, leaving 15 bases between. CDR3 length: 16 residues.

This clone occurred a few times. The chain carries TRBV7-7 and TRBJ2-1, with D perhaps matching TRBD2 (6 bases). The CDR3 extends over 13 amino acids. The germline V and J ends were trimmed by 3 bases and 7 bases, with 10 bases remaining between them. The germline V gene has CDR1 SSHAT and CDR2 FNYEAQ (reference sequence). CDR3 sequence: CASSLAGGNEQFF. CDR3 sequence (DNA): TGTGCCAGCAGCTTGGCCGGGGGTAATGAGCAGTTCTTC.

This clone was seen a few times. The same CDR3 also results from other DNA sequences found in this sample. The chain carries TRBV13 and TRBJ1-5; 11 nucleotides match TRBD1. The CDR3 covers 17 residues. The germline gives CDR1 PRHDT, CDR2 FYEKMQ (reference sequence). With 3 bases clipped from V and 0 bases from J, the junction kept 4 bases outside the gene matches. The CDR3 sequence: CASSLGTGGNSNQPQHF. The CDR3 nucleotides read TGTGCCAGCAGCTTGGGGACAGGGGGTAATAGCAATCAGCCCCAGCATTTT.

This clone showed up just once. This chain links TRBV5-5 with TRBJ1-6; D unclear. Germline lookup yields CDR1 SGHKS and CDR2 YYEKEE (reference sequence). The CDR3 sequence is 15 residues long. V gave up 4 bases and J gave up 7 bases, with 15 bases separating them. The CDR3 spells CASSPRPEQNSPLHF. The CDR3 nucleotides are TGTGCCAGCAGCCCCCGGCCCGAACAGAATTCACCCCTCCACTTT.

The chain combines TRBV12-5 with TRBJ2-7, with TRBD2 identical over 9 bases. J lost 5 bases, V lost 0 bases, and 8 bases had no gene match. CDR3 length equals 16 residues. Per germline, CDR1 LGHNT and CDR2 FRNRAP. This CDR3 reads CASGLVKGGGANEQYF. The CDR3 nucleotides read TGTGCTAGTGGTTTGGTAAAGGGCGGGGGGGCCAACGAGCAGTACTTC. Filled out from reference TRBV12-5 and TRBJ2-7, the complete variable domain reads DARVTQTPRHKVTEMGQEVTMRCQPILGHNTVFWYRQTMMQGLELLAYFRNRAPLDDSGMPKDRFSAEMPDATLATLKIQPSEPRDSAVYFCASGLVKGGGANEQYFGPGTRLTVT.

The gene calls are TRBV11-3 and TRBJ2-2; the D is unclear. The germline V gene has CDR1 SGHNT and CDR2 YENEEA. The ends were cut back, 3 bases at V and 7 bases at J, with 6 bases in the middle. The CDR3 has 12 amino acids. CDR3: CASSFILGELFF. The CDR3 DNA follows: TGTGCCAGCAGCTTCATACTCGGGGAGCTGTTTTTT.

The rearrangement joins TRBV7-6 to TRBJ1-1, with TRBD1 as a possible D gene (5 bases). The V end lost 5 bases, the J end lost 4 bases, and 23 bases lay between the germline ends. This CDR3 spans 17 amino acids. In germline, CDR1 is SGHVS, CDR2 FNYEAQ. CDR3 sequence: CASSLSGWAGLGTEAFF. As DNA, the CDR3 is TGTGCCAGCAGCCTCTCCGGGTGGGCAGGGCTCGGCACTGAAGCTTTCTTT.

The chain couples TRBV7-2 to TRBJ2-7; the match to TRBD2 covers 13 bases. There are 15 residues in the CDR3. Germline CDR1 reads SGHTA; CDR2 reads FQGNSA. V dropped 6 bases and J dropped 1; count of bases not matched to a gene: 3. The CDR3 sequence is CASSWTSGGSYEQYF. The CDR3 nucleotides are TGTGCCAGCAGTTGGACTAGCGGGGGATCCTACGAGCAGTACTTC.

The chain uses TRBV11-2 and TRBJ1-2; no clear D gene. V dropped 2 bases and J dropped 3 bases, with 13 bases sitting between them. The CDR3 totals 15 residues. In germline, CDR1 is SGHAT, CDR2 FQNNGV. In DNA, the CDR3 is TGTGCCAGCAGCTTAAATGGCGGGGTCGACTATGGCTACACCTTC. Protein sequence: CASSLNGGVDYGYTF.

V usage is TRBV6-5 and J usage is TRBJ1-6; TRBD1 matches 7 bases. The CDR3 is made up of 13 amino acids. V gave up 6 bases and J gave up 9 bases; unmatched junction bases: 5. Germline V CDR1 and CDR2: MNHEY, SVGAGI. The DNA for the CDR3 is TGTGCCAGCAGAAGACAGGGTGGTTCACCCCTCCACTTT. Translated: CASRRQGGSPLHF.

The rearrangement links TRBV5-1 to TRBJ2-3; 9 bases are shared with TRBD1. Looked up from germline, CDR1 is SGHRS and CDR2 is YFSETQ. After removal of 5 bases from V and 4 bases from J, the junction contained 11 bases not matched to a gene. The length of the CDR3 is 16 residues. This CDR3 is CASRWTGVGGPDTQYF. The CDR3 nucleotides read TGCGCCAGCAGATGGACAGGGGTAGGGGGGCCAGATACGCAGTATTTT. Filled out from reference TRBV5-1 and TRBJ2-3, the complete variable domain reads KAGVTQTPRYLIKTRGQQVTLSCSPISGHRSVSWYQQTPGQGLQFLFEYFSETQRNKGNFPGRFSGRQFSNSRSEMNVSTLELGDSALYLCASRWTGVGGPDTQYFGPGTRLTVL.

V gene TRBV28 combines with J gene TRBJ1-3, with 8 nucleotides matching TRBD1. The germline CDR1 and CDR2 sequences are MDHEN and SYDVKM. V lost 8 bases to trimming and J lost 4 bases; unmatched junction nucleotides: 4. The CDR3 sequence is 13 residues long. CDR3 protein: CASLRGHGNTIYF. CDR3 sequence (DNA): TGTGCCAGCCTCAGGGGGCACGGAAACACCATATATTTT. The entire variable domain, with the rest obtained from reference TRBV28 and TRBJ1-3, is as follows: DVKVTQSSRYLVKRTGEKVFLECVQDMDHENMFWYRQDPGLGLRLIYFSYDVKMKEKGDIPEGYSVSREKKERFSLILESASTNQTSMYLCASLRGHGNTIYFGEGSWLTVV.

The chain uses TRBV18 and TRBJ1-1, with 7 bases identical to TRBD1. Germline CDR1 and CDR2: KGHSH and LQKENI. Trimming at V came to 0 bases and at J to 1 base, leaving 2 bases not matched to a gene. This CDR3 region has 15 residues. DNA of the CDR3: TGTGCCAGCTCACCACCTACAGGGGAGAACACTGAAGCTTTCTTT. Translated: CASSPPTGENTEAFF.

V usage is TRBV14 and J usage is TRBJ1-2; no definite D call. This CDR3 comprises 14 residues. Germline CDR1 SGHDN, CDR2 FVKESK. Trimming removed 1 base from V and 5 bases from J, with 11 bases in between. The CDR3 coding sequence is TGTGCCAGCAGCCAAGGACACCTAACTTATGGCTACACCTTC. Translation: CASSQGHLTYGYTF.

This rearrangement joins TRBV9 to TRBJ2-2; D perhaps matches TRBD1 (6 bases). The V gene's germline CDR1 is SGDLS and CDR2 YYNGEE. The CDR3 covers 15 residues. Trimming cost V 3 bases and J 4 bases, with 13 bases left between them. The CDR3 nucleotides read TGTGCCAGCAGCGATCGGACAGACATCACCGGGGAGCTGTTTTTT. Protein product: CASSDRTDITGELFF.

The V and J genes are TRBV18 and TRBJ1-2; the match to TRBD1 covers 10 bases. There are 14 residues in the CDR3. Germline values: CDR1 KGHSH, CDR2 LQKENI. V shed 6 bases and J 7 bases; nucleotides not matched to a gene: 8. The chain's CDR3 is CASSGRQGASGYTF. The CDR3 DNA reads TGTGCCAGCTCGGGTCGACAGGGGGCGAGTGGCTACACCTTC.